This T cell receptor (beta chain) was observed in a study of blood T cell repertoires in COVID-19. Study-level background: Acute and convalescent COVID-19 samples came from the United States, Italy and Spain.

Germline trimming cut 2 bases from V and 8 bases from J; bases unmatched to any gene: 19. Germline CDR1 and CDR2: SGHDT and YYEEEE. The CDR3 spans 18 residues. Repertoires were generated with immunoSEQ multiplex PCR, while TCRdb's copy carries only in-frame clones and drops some. The table includes 84,000 or so clones, approximately 80% detected once. This receptor was taken from a woman older than 75 with acute or convalescent COVID-19. The material sequenced was peripheral blood. The rearrangement uses TRBV5-6 and TRBJ1-2, with TRBD1 matching over 9 bases. CDR3 sequence reads: CASSLALPGQGGRGGYTF. The CDR3 DNA follows: TGTGCCAGCAGCTTAGCCTTGCCGGGACAGGGAGGGCGAGGAGGCTACACCTTC. The variable domain in full, completed from reference TRBV5-6 and TRBJ1-2, reads DAGVTQSPTHLIKTRGQQVTLRCSPKSGHDTVSWYQQALGQGPQFIFQYYEEEERQRGNFPDRFSGHQFPNYSSELNVNALLLGDSALYLCASSLALPGQGGRGGYTFGSGTRLTVV.